This TCR beta chain was recorded in a study of Ad26.COV2.S vaccination and SARS-CoV-2 variants. About the study: Recipients of Ad26.COV2.S got it intramuscularly, once or twice 56 days apart. Study findings and constraints: Possible underestimation of total T cell responses by the TCR breadth and depth analyses was noted.

Measured with immunoSEQ multiplex PCR; TCRdb has only the in-frame clones, and not every one. The sample comprises approximately 300,000 clones, around 85% of which are singletons, and 2.1% rests with the top ten. Germline-derived CDR1 and CDR2 are LNHDA and SQIVND (reference sequence). The germline V and J ends were trimmed by 4 bases and 0 bases, with 13 bases remaining between them. The CDR3 is 16 amino acids. This clone appeared once. What it binds is not known. Treatment here: roughly 18 received Ad26.COV2.S at low or high dose, single or two shots; 5 received placebo; per-sample allocation not given. After the first vaccine or placebo injection, samples were drawn on day 63. Cohort 1b enrolled adults aged 18-55 years in Boston.

The source material was peripheral blood, sampled in a trial of Ad26.COV2.S vaccine versus placebo. The clonotype originates from a person aged 18 to 65 who received the Ad26.COV2.S COVID-19 vaccine or a placebo. V is TRBV19 and J is TRBJ1-5, with D maybe TRBD1 (6 bases). CDR3 bases: TGTGCCAGTAGTAAAAACTCAGGGGTTAGCAATCAGCCCCAGCATTTT. Its translation is CASSKNSGVSNQPQHF.